This entry concerns a single TCR beta chain. The antigen remains unidentified. The treatment here: about 20 received Ad26.COV2.S at low or high dose, single or two shots; about 5 received placebo; per-sample allocation not given. Following the first vaccine or placebo injection, samples were taken on day 63. This specimen belongs to a study of Ad26.COV2.S vaccination and SARS-CoV-2 variants. Turning to the study itself: Enrolled in COV1001, the donor was in the Ad26.COV2.S trial arm, which received the vaccine. Once or twice, 56 days apart, Ad26.COV2.S was delivered intramuscularly.

The ends lost 0 bases at V and 6 bases at J; junction bases unmatched: 6. The length of the CDR3 is 17 residues. Looked up from germline, CDR1 is SGHVS and CDR2 is FQNEAQ. Clones were read by immunoSEQ multiplex PCR, and TCRdb kept only the in-frame ones, dropping some. Found here are approximately 480,000 clones, around 85% of them singletons; the top ten hold over 10%. Study-wide results and limits: Reported findings describe substantial breadth in spike-specific CD8+ and CD4+ T cell responses following vaccination.

This TCR came from a person between 18 and 65 years old who received the Ad26.COV2.S COVID-19 vaccine or a placebo. This chain uses TRBV7-8 with TRBJ2-5, with 14 bases identical to TRBD2. Sequences were derived from peripheral blood, sampled in a trial of Ad26.COV2.S vaccine versus placebo. CDR3 residues: CASSLAGGTSGRKTQYF. The CDR3 coding sequence is TGTGCCAGCAGCTTAGCGGGGGGGACTAGCGGGAGAAAGACCCAGTACTTC.